This record looks at one T cell receptor (beta chain) sequence and its context. The antigen remains undetermined. Libraries were prepared by immunoSEQ multiplex PCR; TCRdb keeps only in-frame clonotypes and omits some of them. This sample carries tens of thousands of clones, roughly 80% of them seen once, and the ten largest clones take around 1.8%. The sample is drawn from a study of OX40 agonist ivuxolimab in advanced cancers. General study points: CD8+ T cells showed, on average, more clonal expansion than CD4+ cells.

Trimming at V came to 1 base and at J to 1 base, leaving 6 bases not matched to a gene. CDR3 length: 18 amino acids. Looked up from germline, CDR1 is SGHTA and CDR2 is FQGNSA. This sample comprised CD4+ or CD8+ T cells sorted from blood, obtained in a trial of the OX40 agonist ivuxolimab. The receptor's source is an adult with an advanced solid tumor such as melanoma, head and neck, liver or kidney cancer. V usage is TRBV7-2 and J usage is TRBJ2-1, with 11 bases that match TRBD2. This CDR3 reads CASSLGRLAGGSYNEQFF. In nucleotides, the CDR3 is TGTGCCAGCAGCTTAGGCCGCCTAGCGGGGGGTTCCTACAATGAGCAGTTCTTC.